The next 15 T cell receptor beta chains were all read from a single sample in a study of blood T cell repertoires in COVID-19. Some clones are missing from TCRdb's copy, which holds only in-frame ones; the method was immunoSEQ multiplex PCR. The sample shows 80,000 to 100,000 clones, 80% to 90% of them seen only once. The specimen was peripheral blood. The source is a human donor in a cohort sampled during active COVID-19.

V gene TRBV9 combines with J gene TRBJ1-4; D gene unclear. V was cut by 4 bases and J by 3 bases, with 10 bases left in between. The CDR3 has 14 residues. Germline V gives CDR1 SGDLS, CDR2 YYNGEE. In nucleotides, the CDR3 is TGTGCCAGCAGCCCTCGAGCCTCTAATGAAAAACTGTTTTTT. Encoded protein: CASSPRASNEKLFF.

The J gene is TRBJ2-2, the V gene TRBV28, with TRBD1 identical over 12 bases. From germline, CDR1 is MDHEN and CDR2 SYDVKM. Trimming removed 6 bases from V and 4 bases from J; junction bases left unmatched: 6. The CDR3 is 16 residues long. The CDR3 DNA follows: TGTGCCAGCAGGAATCGGGACAGGGGGCTCACCGGGGAGCTGTTTTTT. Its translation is CASRNRDRGLTGELFF.

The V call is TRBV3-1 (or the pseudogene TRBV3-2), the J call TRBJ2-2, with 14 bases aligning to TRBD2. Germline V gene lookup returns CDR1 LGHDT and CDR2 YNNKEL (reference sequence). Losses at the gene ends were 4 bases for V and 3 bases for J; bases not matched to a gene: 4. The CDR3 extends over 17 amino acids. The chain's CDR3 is CASSLGLAGVDTGELFF. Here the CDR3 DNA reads TGTGCCAGCAGCCTGGGACTAGCGGGAGTGGACACCGGGGAGCTGTTTTTT.

The CDR3 loop is CASGEWSSPGADTQYF. In DNA form, the CDR3 reads TGTGCCAGTGGGGAGTGGTCGAGCCCGGGTGCGGATACGCAGTATTTT. The V and J genes are TRBV19 and TRBJ2-3; maybe TRBD2 (5 bases). The CDR3 length is 16 residues. CDR1 and CDR2 from the germline V gene are LNHDA and SQIVND (reference sequence). V was shortened by 8 bases and J by 6 bases, with 24 bases between the two germline ends.

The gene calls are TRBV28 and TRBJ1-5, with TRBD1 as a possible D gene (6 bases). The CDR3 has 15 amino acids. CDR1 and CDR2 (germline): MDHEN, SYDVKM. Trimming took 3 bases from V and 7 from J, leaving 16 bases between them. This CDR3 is CASSLGGRVYQPQHF. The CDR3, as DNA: TGTGCCAGCAGTTTGGGGGGGCGCGTCTACCAGCCCCAGCATTTT.

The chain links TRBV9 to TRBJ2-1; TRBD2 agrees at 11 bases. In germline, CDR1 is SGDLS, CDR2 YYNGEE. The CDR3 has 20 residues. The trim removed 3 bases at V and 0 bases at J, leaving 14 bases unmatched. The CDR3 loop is CASSGSRTSGWVGSYNEQFF. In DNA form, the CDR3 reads TGTGCCAGCAGCGGGAGCCGGACTAGCGGGTGGGTGGGCTCCTACAATGAGCAGTTCTTC. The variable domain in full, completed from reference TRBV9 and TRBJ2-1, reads DSGVTQTPKHLITATGQRVTLRCSPRSGDLSVYWYQQSLDQGLQFLIQYYNGEERAKGNILERFSAQQFPDLHSELNLSSLELGDSALYFCASSGSRTSGWVGSYNEQFFGPGTRLTVL.

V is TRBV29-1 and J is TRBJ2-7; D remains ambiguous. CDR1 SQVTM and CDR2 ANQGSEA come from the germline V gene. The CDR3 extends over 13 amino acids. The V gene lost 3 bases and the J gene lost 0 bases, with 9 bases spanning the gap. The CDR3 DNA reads TGCAGCGTTGAGCCAGGAAGCTCCTACGAGCAGTACTTC. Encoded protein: CSVEPGSSYEQYF.

The CDR3 loop is CASSLAPRDRGLNEQFF. The CDR3 nucleotides are TGCGCCAGCAGCTTGGCCCCGAGGGACAGGGGGCTTAATGAGCAGTTCTTC. This rearrangement joins TRBV5-1 to TRBJ2-1; 12 bases agree with TRBD1. The ends lost 0 bases at V and 7 bases at J; junction bases unmatched: 8. The germline V gene has CDR1 SGHRS and CDR2 YFSETQ. This CDR3 region has 17 residues. The whole variable domain, remainder taken from reference TRBV5-1 and TRBJ2-1, is KAGVTQTPRYLIKTRGQQVTLSCSPISGHRSVSWYQQTPGQGLQFLFEYFSETQRNKGNFPGRFSGRQFSNSRSEMNVSTLELGDSALYLCASSLAPRDRGLNEQFFGPGTRLTVL.

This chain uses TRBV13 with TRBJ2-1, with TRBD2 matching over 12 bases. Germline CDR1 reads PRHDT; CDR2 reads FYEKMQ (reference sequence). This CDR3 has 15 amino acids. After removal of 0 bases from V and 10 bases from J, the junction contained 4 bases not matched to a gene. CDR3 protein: CASSLGTSGSVEQFF. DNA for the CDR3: TGTGCCAGCAGCTTAGGGACTAGCGGGAGTGTAGAGCAGTTCTTC.

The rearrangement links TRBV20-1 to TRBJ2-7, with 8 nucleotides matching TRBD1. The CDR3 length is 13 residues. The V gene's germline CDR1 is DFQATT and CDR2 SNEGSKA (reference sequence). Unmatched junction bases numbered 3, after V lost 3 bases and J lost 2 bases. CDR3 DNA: TGCAGTGCTAGTGGGACAGGTACCTACGAGCAGTACTTC. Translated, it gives CSASGTGTYEQYF.

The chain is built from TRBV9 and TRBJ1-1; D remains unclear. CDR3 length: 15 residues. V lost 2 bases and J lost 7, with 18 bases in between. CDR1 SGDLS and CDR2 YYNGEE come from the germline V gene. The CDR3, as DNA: TGTGCCAGCAGCGTCCAAGGGTCATTCCGGGGTGAAGCTTTCTTT. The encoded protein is CASSVQGSFRGEAFF. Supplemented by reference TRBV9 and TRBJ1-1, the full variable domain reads DSGVTQTPKHLITATGQRVTLRCSPRSGDLSVYWYQQSLDQGLQFLIQYYNGEERAKGNILERFSAQQFPDLHSELNLSSLELGDSALYFCASSVQGSFRGEAFFGQGTRLTVV.

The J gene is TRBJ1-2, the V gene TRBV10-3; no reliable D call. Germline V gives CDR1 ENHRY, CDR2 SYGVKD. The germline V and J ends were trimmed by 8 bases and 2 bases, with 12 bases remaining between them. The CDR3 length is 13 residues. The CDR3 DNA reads TGTGCCATCGGGAGCATACCCAACTATGGCTACACCTTC. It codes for CAIGSIPNYGYTF.

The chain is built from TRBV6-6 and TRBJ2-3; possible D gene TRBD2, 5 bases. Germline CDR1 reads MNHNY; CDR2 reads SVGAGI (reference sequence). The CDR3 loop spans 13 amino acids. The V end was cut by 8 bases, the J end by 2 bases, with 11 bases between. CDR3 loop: CASARGDTDTQYF. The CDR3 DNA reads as TGTGCCAGCGCCCGGGGAGACACAGATACGCAGTATTTT.

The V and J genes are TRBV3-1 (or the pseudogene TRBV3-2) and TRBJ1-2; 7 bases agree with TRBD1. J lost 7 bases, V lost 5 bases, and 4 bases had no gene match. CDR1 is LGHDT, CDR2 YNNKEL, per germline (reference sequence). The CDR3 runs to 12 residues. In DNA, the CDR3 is TGTGCCAGCAGCGCAGGGGGTCGTGGCTACACCTTC. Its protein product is CASSAGGRGYTF.

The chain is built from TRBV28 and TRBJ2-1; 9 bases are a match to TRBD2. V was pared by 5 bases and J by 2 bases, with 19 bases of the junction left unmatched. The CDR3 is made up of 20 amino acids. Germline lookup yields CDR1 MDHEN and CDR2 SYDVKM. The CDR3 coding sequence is TGTGCCAGCAGTCCGTTACCCCTGGGTAGCGGGAGTAGGGCCTACAATGAGCAGTTCTTC. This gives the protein CASSPLPLGSGSRAYNEQFF.